The sequence of this T cell receptor (beta chain) was determined in a study of healthy donors' naive CD4 and CD8 T cells. Study-wide background: Donors, half of them female, were 20-25, 40-50 or 60-70 years old.

On this clonotype itself: Its antigen remains unidentified.

Findings and caveats of the study: Most V and J genes were reportedly biased between naive CD4+ and CD8+ cells.

Each TCR library used roughly 510 ng of total RNA and a linear amplification protocol. TCRdb reanalysed the reads using MiXCR and keeps one entry per CDR3 protein. The sample has 150,000 to 200,000 distinct CDR3 sequences, around three quarters seen once. J lost 5 bases, V lost 6 bases, and 8 bases had no gene match. Germline CDR1 SGHVS, CDR2 FQNEAQ. The CDR3 contains 16 residues. The sequence came from a pool of human donors in good health; the sample pools cells from several healthy donors. Sequenced sample: naive CD4+ and CD8+ T cells sorted from blood, pooled from several donors. This rearrangement joins TRBV7-8 to TRBJ2-3; TRBD2 matches at 13 bases. Written as DNA, the CDR3 is TGTGCCAGCAGTCCATCCAGACTAGCGGGAGGAGATACGCAGTATTTT. Amino acid sequence: CASSPSRLAGGDTQYF.